Sequencing of this T cell receptor (beta chain) was carried out in a study of response to subunit inactivated influenza vaccine. Regarding the study as a whole: T cells newly recruited by each seasonal influenza vaccination are few, the authors suggested.

Germline V lookup: CDR1 DFQATT, CDR2 SNEGSKA (reference sequence). The V gene lost 0 bases and the J gene lost 6 bases, with 14 bases spanning the gap. The CDR3 spans 14 residues. This clonotype was observed a few times. The antigen remains undetermined. Via MiXCR, TCRdb re-called the RT-PCR reads, giving one row per CDR3 protein. The sample holds about 500,000 distinct CDR3 sequences; approximately 7.7% are singletons and the top ten take 10% to 15%. The genes are TRBV20-1 and TRBJ2-5, with a tentative D call TRBD2 (5 bases). The TCR was taken from a man between 50 and 69 years old who received an inactivated influenza vaccine. The sample was PBMCs from blood, taken roughly 24 months after vaccination. CDR3 bases: TGCAGTGCTAGAGATCGGGCTAGCCAGAAGACCCAGTACTTC. It codes for CSARDRASQKTQYF.